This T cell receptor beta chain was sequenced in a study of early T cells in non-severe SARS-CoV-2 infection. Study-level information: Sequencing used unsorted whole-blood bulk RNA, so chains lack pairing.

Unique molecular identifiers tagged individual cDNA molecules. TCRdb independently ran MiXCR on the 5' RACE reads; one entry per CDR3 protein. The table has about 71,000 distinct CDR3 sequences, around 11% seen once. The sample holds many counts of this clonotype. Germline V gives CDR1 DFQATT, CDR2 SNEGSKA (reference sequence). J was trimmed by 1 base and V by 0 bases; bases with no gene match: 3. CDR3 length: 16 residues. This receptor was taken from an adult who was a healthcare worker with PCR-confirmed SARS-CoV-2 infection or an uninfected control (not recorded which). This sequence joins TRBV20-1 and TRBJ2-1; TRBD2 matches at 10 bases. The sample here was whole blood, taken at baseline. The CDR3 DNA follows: TGCAGTGCTAGAGATCAGCGGGGGGGATCCTACAATGAGCAGTTCTTC. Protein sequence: CSARDQRGGSYNEQFF.